The T cell receptor beta chain described here comes from a study of OX40 agonist ivuxolimab in advanced cancers. The study, taken as a whole, reports: CD8+ T cells (on average) carried more expanded clones than CD4+ T cells.

V was clipped by 0 bases and J by 4 bases, with 14 bases between them. This CDR3 region has 16 residues. In germline, CDR1 is SGHRS, CDR2 YFSETQ. As to this clone: Its specificity is not known.

Clones were sequenced by immunoSEQ multiplex PCR, and TCRdb holds only the in-frame ones, with some missing. The data contain under 3,500 clones, more than 70% of them singletons. Patients had blood sampled at baseline and again on cycle 4 day 1 and cycle 7 day 1. The origin of this receptor is an adult with an advanced solid tumor such as melanoma, head and neck, liver or kidney cancer. The J gene is TRBJ2-1, the V gene TRBV5-1; D might be TRBD1 or TRBD2, each matching 6 bases. Sequenced here: CD4+ or CD8+ T cells sorted from blood, sampled in a trial of the OX40 agonist ivuxolimab. In nucleotides, the CDR3 is TGCGCCAGCAGCTTGGAGTCGGGGGCCCGGTACAATGAGCAGTTCTTC. Amino acids: CASSLESGARYNEQFF.